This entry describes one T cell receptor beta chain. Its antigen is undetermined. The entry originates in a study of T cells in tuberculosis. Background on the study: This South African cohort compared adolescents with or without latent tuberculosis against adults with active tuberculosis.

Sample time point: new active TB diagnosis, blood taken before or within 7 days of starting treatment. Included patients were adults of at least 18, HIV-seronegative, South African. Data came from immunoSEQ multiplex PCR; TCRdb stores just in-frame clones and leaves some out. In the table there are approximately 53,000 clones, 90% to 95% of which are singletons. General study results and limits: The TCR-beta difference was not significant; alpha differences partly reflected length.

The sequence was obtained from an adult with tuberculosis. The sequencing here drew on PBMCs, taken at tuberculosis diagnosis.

The CDR3 loop reads CASSEDLNTGELFF. For the CDR3, the DNA is TGTGCCAGCAGTGAAGATTTAAACACCGGGGAGCTGTTTTTT. The rearrangement uses TRBV2 and TRBJ2-2; D gene unclear. Trimming took off 1 base at V and 2 bases at J, with 5 bases between the two ends. The CDR3 extends over 14 amino acids. Germline CDR1 is SNHLY and CDR2 is FYNNEI.